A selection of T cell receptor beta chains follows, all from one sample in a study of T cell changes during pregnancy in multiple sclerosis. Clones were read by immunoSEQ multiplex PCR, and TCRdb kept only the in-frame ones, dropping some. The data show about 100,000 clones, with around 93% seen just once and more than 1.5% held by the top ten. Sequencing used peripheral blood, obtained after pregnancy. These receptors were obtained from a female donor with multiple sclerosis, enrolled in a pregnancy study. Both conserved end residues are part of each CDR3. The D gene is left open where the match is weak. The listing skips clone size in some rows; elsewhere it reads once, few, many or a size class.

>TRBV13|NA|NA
CASSLQGRSDTQYF
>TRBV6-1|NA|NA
CASRYQGWTNTEAFF
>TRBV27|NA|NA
CASSLSAWNTEAFF
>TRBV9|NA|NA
CASSEPTGPPEAFF
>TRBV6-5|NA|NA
CASSYQFQANTEAFF
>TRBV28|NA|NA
CASSPSPQTRGYGYTF
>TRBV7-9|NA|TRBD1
CASSSGTGDGGNQPQHF
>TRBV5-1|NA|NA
CASSLGLLPKTYEQYF
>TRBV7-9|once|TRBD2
CASTTTSVSSNEQFF
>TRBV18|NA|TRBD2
CASSQSSGIDEQFF
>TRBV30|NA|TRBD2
CAWSWGSGAYNEQFF
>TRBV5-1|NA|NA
CASSLRRNIQETQYF
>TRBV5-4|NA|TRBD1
CASSLTGQGAGRETQYF
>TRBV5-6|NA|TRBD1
CASSPFSGTGVAAEQFF
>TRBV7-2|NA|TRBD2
CASSLPASGRHTNSYEQYF